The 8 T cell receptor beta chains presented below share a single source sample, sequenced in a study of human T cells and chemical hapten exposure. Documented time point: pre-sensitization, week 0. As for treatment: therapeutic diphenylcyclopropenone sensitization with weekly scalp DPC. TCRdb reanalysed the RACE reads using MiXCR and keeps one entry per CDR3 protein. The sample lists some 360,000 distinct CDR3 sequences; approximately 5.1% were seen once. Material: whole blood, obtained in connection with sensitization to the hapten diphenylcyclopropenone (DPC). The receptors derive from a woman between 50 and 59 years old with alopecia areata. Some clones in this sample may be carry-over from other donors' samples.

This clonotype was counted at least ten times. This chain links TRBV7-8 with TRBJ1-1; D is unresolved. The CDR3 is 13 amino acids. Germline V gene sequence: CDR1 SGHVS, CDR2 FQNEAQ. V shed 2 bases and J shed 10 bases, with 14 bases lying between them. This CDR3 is CASSLRAGGLAFF. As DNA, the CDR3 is TGTGCCAGCAGCTTACGGGCAGGCGGGTTAGCTTTCTTT.

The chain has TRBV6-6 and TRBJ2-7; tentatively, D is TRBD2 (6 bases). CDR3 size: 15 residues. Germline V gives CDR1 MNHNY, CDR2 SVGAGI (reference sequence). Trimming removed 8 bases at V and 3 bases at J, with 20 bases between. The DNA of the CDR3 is TGTGCCAGCGTTTTCGAAGCGGAGGGTATCTACGAGCAGTACTTC. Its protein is CASVFEAEGIYEQYF.

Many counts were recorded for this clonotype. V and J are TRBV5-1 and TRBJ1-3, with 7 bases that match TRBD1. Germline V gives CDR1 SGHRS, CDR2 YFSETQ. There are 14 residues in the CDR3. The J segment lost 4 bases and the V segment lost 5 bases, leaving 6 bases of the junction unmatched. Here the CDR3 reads CASREQGRGNTIYF. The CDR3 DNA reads TGCGCCAGCAGAGAACAGGGGAGAGGAAACACCATATATTTT.

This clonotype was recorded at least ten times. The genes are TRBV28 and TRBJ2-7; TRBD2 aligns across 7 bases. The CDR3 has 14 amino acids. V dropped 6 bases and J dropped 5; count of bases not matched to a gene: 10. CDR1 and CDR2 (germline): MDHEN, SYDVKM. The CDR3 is CASSPTSGIHEQYF. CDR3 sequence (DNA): TGTGCCAGCAGCCCCACGAGCGGGATCCACGAGCAGTACTTC.

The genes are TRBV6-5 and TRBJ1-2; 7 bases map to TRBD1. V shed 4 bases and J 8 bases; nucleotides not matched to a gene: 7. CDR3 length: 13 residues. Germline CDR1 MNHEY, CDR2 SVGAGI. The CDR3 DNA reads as TGTGCCAGCAGTTCGGACAGGTTAGACGGCTACACCTTC. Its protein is CASSSDRLDGYTF.

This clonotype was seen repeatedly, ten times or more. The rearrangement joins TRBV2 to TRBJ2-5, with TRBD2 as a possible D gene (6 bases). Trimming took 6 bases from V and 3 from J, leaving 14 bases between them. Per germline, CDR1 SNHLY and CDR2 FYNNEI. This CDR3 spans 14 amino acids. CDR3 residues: CASSPRLVKETQYF. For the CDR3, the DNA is TGTGCCAGCAGCCCCAGACTAGTTAAAGAGACCCAGTACTTC.

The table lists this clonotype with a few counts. This chain's CDR3 is CASSPTGAGYNEQFF. DNA of the CDR3: TGTGCCAGCTCACCGACGGGAGCGGGCTACAATGAGCAGTTCTTC. The V and J genes are TRBV18 and TRBJ2-1; maybe TRBD2 (6 bases). The V end lost 3 bases, the J end lost 3 bases, and 12 bases lay between the germline ends. The CDR3 totals 15 residues. From germline, CDR1 is KGHSH and CDR2 LQKENI. Supplemented by reference TRBV18 and TRBJ2-1, the full variable domain reads NAGVMQNPRHLVRRRGQEARLRCSPMKGHSHVYWYRQLPEEGLKFMVYLQKENIIDESGMPKERFSAEFPKEGPSILRIQQVVRGDSAAYFCASSPTGAGYNEQFFGPGTRLTVL.

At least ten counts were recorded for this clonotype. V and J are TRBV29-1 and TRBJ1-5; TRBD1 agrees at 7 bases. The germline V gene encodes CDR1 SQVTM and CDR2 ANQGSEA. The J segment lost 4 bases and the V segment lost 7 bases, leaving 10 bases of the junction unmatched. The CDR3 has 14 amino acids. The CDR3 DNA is TGCAGCGCCCTTCTCGACAGGGAGAATCAGCCCCAGCATTTT. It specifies CSALLDRENQPQHF.